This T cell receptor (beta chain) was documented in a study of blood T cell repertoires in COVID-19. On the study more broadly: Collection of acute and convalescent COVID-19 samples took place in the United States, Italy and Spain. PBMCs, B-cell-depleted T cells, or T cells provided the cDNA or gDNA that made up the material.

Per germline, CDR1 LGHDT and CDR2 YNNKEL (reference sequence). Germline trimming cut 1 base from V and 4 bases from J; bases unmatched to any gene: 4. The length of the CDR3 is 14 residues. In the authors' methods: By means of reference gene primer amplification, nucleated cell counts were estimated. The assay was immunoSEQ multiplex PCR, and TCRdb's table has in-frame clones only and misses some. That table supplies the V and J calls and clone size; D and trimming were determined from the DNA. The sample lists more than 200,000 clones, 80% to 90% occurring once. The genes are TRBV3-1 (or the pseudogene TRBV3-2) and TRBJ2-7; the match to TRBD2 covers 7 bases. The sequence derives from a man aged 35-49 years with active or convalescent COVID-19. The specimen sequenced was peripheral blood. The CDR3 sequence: CASSQGRLAYEQYF. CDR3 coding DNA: TGTGCCAGCAGCCAAGGACGACTAGCTTACGAGCAGTACTTC.